Listed here are 21 T cell receptor beta chains from one sample, sequenced in a study of long-term antiretroviral therapy in people with HIV. It was version v3.0 of the immunoSEQ assay that was run at survey level. Measured with immunoSEQ multiplex PCR; TCRdb has only the in-frame clones, and not every one. The sample has more than 10,000 clones; roughly three quarters are singletons. Source: unsorted PBMCs, taken 0.5 years before starting antiretroviral therapy. These receptor sequences come from a woman in her thirties or forties with HIV.

The chain couples TRBV5-1 to TRBJ2-7; D gene uncertain. V was shortened by 4 bases and J by 2 bases, with 13 bases between the two germline ends. The germline gives CDR1 SGHRS, CDR2 YFSETQ. The CDR3 consists of 14 residues. The CDR3 reads CASSVTDGPYEQYF. CDR3 in DNA: TGCGCCAGCAGCGTGACGGACGGTCCCTACGAGCAGTACTTC.

This chain links TRBV19 with TRBJ2-7, with TRBD1 as a possible D gene (6 bases). Germline values: CDR1 LNHDA, CDR2 SQIVND (reference sequence). The ends were cut back, 6 bases at V and 3 bases at J, with 15 bases in the middle. The CDR3 has 14 amino acids. CDR3 sequence reads: CASSLQGYLYEQYF. The CDR3 DNA sequence: TGTGCCAGTAGCCTACAGGGATACCTCTACGAGCAGTACTTC.

The chain has TRBV6-6 and TRBJ2-2; 9 positions match TRBD1. Germline CDR1 is MNHNY and CDR2 is SVGAGI (reference sequence). Trimming at V came to 5 bases and at J to 4 bases, leaving 5 bases not matched to a gene. The CDR3 is 15 amino acids. The CDR3 sequence is CASSTGGRVTGELFF. CDR3 nucleotide sequence: TGTGCCAGCAGTACAGGGGGCAGAGTCACCGGGGAGCTGTTTTTT.

This sequence joins TRBV7-9 and TRBJ2-7, with unresolved D. Trimming removed 0 bases from V and 4 bases from J, with 7 bases in between. This CDR3 has 13 amino acids. Germline V gene data show CDR1 as SEHNR and CDR2 as FQNEAQ (reference sequence). The CDR3 sequence: CASSLAVSYEQYF. The CDR3, as DNA: TGTGCCAGCAGCTTAGCGGTTTCTTACGAGCAGTACTTC. The full variable domain, with the rest looked up from reference TRBV7-9 and TRBJ2-7, is DTGVSQNPRHKITKRGQNVTFRCDPISEHNRLYWYRQTLGQGPEFLTYFQNEAQLEKSRLLSDRFSAERPKGSFSTLEIQRTEQGDSAMYLCASSLAVSYEQYFGPGTRLTVT.

The rearrangement uses TRBV6-1 and TRBJ2-4, with D tentatively TRBD1 (5 bases). Trimming pared 8 bases from V and 7 bases from J, leaving 12 bases between. Per germline, CDR1 MNHNS and CDR2 SASEGT. The CDR3 consists of 12 residues. CDR3 in DNA: TGTGCCAGCGGGGCAGGGAAGAACATTCAGTACTTC. Residues: CASGAGKNIQYF.

The rearrangement links TRBV2 to TRBJ2-1; no clear D gene. The CDR3 sequence is 16 residues long. Germline CDR1 reads SNHLY; CDR2 reads FYNNEI. Trimming stripped 2 bases from V and 5 bases from J, with 16 bases between. CDR3 nucleotides: TGTGCCAGCAGTGAAATAAGGCCCGGGTCGGACAATGAGCAGTTCTTC. This codes for CASSEIRPGSDNEQFF.

The chain has TRBV19 and TRBJ1-5; no definite D call. The germline gives CDR1 LNHDA, CDR2 SQIVND (reference sequence). Deletions cut 3 bases from V and 3 bases from J, with 9 bases between. The CDR3 loop spans 14 amino acids. CDR3 in amino acids: CASSITGDNQPQHF. The DNA of the CDR3 is TGTGCCAGTAGTATTACCGGGGACAATCAGCCCCAGCATTTT. The full variable domain, completed using reference TRBV19 and TRBJ1-5, is DGGITQSPKYLFRKEGQNVTLSCEQNLNHDAMYWYRQDPGQGLRLIYYSQIVNDFQKGDIAEGYSVSREKKESFPLTVTSAQKNPTAFYLCASSITGDNQPQHFGDGTRLSIL.

This chain links TRBV5-4 with TRBJ1-1; D is unresolved. Trimming removed 0 bases at V and 2 bases at J, with 14 bases between. Germline-derived CDR1 and CDR2 are SGHNT and YYREEE (reference sequence). The CDR3 runs to 16 residues. CDR3 sequence (DNA): TGTGCCAGCAGCTTGGGTGTCGCAGCAGTAAACACTGAAGCTTTCTTT. It is translated as CASSLGVAAVNTEAFF.

The V gene is TRBV5-8, the J gene TRBJ1-1; D remains unclear. The CDR3 contains 13 residues. Germline assignment: CDR1 SGHTS and CDR2 YDEGEE. V shed 2 bases and J shed 0 bases, with 5 bases lying between them. CDR3 in DNA: TGTGCCAGCAGCTTCAACCTGAACACTGAAGCTTTCTTT. Translating gives CASSFNLNTEAFF.

The CDR3 protein is CASSYGQGNYGYTF. DNA of the CDR3: TGTGCCAGCAGCTACGGACAGGGTAACTATGGCTACACCTTC. V gene TRBV2 combines with J gene TRBJ1-2; 8 positions match TRBD1. The CDR3 covers 14 residues. V lost 6 bases to trimming and J lost 1 base; unmatched junction nucleotides: 4. The V gene's germline CDR1 is SNHLY and CDR2 FYNNEI.

The chain employs TRBV6-6 and TRBJ1-1; D gene ambiguous. Trimming shortened V by 4 bases and J by 3 bases, and 9 bases separated the two germline ends. The CDR3 has 13 amino acids. Germline CDR1 MNHNY, CDR2 SVGAGI (reference sequence). For the CDR3, the DNA is TGTGCCAGCAGTTTTAACAGTTACACTGAAGCTTTCTTT. It yields the protein CASSFNSYTEAFF.

The chain has TRBV11-3 and TRBJ1-6, with TRBD1 as a possible D gene (5 bases). The CDR3 length is 16 residues. Trimming shortened V by 0 bases and J by 8 bases, and 14 bases separated the two germline ends. Looked up from germline, CDR1 is SGHNT and CDR2 is YENEEA. CDR3 protein: CASSLDGDEGYSPLHF. The DNA of the CDR3 is TGTGCCAGCAGCTTAGACGGGGACGAAGGATATTCACCCCTCCACTTT. The whole variable domain, remainder taken from reference TRBV11-3 and TRBJ1-6, is EAGVVQSPRYKIIEKKQPVAFWCNPISGHNTLYWYLQNLGQGPELLIRYENEEAVDDSQLPKDRFSAERLKGVDSTLKIQPAELGDSAVYLCASSLDGDEGYSPLHFGNGTRLTVT.

The J gene is TRBJ1-4, the V gene TRBV5-6; a weak D match, TRBD1 (6 bases). Trimming left V 3 bases short and J 7 bases short, with 16 bases between. Germline loops: CDR1 SGHDT, CDR2 YYEEEE. This CDR3 is built from 15 residues. In DNA form, the CDR3 reads TGTGCCAGCAGCTCCGGGATGCAGGGGAGTGAAAAACTGTTTTTT. It yields the protein CASSSGMQGSEKLFF.

The chain recombines TRBV27 with TRBJ2-1, with TRBD1 matching 9 bases. Germline CDR1 reads MNHEY; CDR2 reads SMNVEV (reference sequence). V lost 0 bases to trimming and J lost 7 bases; unmatched junction nucleotides: 1. This CDR3 spans 14 amino acids. The CDR3 sequence: CASSLSGTGNEQFF. Here the CDR3 DNA reads TGTGCCAGCAGTTTATCGGGGACAGGGAATGAGCAGTTCTTC.

This clone was observed once. The chain couples TRBV19 to TRBJ1-5, with 9 bases that match TRBD1. Germline values: CDR1 LNHDA, CDR2 SQIVND (reference sequence). Trimming took 5 bases from V and 6 from J; bases not matched to a gene: 8. The CDR3 runs to 15 residues. CDR3 in DNA: TGTGCCAGTAGTGTTACAGGGGGCGAGGGTCAGCCCCAGCATTTT. Translated: CASSVTGGEGQPQHF.

This clone has more than one count but fewer than ten. The genes are TRBV5-5 and TRBJ1-5, with D maybe TRBD1 (6 bases). V was cut by 0 bases and J by 8 bases, with 12 bases left in between. CDR1 and CDR2 (germline): SGHKS, YYEKEE (reference sequence). The CDR3 contains 14 residues. The CDR3 DNA reads as TGTGCCAGCAGCTTGGTACAGGGTAACAAGCCCCAGCATTTT. Amino acid sequence: CASSLVQGNKPQHF.

The V gene is TRBV30, the J gene TRBJ1-4; 11 bases align to TRBD1. The CDR3 totals 18 residues. V shed 1 base, J shed 3 bases, and the junction held 10 bases outside the gene matches. Germline CDR1 and CDR2: GTSNPN and SVGIG (reference sequence). The CDR3 is CAWSESRTGGASNEKLFF. The CDR3 DNA is TGTGCCTGGAGTGAATCCCGGACAGGGGGCGCATCTAATGAAAAACTGTTTTTT.

The V call is TRBV28, the J call TRBJ1-5; D perhaps matches TRBD1 (5 bases). V shed 3 bases and J shed 4 bases, with 10 bases lying between them. Germline-derived CDR1 and CDR2 are MDHEN and SYDVKM. The CDR3 runs 14 residues. The CDR3 is CASSLGGRNQPQHF. The DNA for the CDR3 is TGTGCCAGCAGTTTGGGGGGAAGAAATCAGCCCCAGCATTTT. Complete variable domain (other parts from reference TRBV28 and TRBJ1-5): DVKVTQSSRYLVKRTGEKVFLECVQDMDHENMFWYRQDPGLGLRLIYFSYDVKMKEKGDIPEGYSVSREKKERFSLILESASTNQTSMYLCASSLGGRNQPQHFGDGTRLSIL.

The chain couples TRBV27 to TRBJ1-1; maybe TRBD1 (6 bases). This CDR3 region has 15 residues. The germline gives CDR1 MNHEY, CDR2 SMNVEV (reference sequence). V gave up 6 bases and J gave up 1 base, with 15 bases separating them. The CDR3 loop is CASRLRQDSNTEAFF. The DNA of the CDR3 is TGTGCCAGCAGGCTTCGACAGGACTCGAACACTGAAGCTTTCTTT.

The chain joins TRBV4-2 to TRBJ1-4; D is unresolved. The V end lost 1 base, the J end lost 0 bases, and 12 bases lay between the germline ends. Germline V gene sequence: CDR1 LGHNA, CDR2 YNFKEQ. The CDR3 is made up of 17 amino acids. The CDR3 nucleotides read TGTGCCAGCAGCCAAGGTTGGACCGATGCAACTAATGAAAAACTGTTTTTT. Amino acids: CASSQGWTDATNEKLFF.

The gene calls are TRBV5-6 and TRBJ2-3; 14 bases match TRBD2. V lost 5 bases, J lost 6 bases, and 5 bases stayed unmatched. This CDR3 has 15 residues. Germline V gene sequence: CDR1 SGHDT, CDR2 YYEEEE. The CDR3 here is CASSKTSGGVDTQYF. CDR3 bases: TGTGCCAGCAGTAAGACTAGCGGGGGGGTGGATACGCAGTATTTT.